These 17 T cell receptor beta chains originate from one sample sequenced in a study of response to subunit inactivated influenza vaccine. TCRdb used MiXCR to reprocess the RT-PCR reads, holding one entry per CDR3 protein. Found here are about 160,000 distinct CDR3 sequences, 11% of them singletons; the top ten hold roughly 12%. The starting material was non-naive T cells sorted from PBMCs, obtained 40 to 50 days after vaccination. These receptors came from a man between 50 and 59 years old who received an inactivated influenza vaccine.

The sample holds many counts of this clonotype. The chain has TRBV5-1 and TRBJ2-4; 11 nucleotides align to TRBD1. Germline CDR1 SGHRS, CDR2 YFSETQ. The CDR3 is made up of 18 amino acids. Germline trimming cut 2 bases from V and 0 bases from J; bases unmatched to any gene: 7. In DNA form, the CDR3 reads TGCGCCAGCAGCTTTCGGACAGGGGGCGAGGGAGCCAAAAACATTCAGTACTTC. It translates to CASSFRTGGEGAKNIQYF.

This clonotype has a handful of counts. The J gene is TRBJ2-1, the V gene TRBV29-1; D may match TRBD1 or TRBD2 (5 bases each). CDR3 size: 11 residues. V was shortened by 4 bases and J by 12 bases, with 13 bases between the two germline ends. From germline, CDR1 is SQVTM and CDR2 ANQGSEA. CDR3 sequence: CSVALARGQFF. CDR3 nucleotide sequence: TGCAGCGTTGCCCTAGCAAGGGGGCAGTTCTTC.

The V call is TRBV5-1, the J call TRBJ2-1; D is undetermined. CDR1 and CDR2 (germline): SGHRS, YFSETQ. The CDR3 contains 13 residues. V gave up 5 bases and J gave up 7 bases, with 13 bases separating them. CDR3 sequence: CASRVEAGNEQFF. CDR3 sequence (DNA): TGCGCCAGCAGGGTTGAGGCTGGTAATGAGCAGTTCTTC.

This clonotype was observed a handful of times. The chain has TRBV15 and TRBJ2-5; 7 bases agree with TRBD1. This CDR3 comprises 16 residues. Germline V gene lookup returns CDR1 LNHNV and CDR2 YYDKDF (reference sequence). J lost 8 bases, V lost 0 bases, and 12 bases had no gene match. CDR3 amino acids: CATSRERTAGGFTQYF. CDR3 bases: TGTGCCACCAGCAGAGAACGAACGGCAGGGGGTTTTACCCAGTACTTC.

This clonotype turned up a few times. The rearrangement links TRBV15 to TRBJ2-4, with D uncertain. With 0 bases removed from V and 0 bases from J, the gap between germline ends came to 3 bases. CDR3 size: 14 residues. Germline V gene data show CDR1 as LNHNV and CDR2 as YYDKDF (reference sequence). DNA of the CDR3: TGTGCCACCAGCAGAGAAGTAGCCAAAAACATTCAGTACTTC. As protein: CATSREVAKNIQYF.

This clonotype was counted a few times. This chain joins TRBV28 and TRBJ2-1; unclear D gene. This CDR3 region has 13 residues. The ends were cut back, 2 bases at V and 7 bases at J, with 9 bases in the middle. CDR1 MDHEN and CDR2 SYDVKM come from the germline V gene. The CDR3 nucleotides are TGTGCCAGCAGTTTAAGGGAAGGGAATGAGCAGTTCTTC. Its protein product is CASSLREGNEQFF.

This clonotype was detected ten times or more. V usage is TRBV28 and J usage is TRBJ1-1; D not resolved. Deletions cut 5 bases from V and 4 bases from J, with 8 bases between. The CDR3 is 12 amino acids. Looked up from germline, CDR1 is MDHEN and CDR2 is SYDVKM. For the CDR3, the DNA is TGTGCCAGCAGTCACCCGGGCACTGAAGCTTTCTTT. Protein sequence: CASSHPGTEAFF. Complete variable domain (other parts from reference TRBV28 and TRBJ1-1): DVKVTQSSRYLVKRTGEKVFLECVQDMDHENMFWYRQDPGLGLRLIYFSYDVKMKEKGDIPEGYSVSREKKERFSLILESASTNQTSMYLCASSHPGTEAFFGQGTRLTVV.

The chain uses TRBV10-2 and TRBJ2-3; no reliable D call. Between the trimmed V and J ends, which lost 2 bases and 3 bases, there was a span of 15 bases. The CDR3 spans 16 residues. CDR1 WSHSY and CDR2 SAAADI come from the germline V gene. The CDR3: CASSEDSPVGTDTQYF. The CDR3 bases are TGCGCCAGCAGTGAGGACTCACCCGTTGGGACAGATACGCAGTATTTT.

The CDR3 protein is CASSRPQGATEAFF. The CDR3 DNA is TGTGCCAGCAGTCGTCCCCAGGGGGCCACTGAAGCTTTCTTT. The chain couples TRBV6-2 or TRBV6-3 to TRBJ1-1; 8 nucleotides match TRBD1. The germline CDR1 and CDR2 sequences are MNHEY and SVGEGT. Trimming cost V 5 bases and J 4 bases; bases outside gene matches: 6. CDR3 length equals 14 residues.

The CDR3 sequence is CASITGGTQETQYF. The CDR3 nucleotides read TGTGCCAGCATCACGGGTGGTACCCAAGAGACCCAGTACTTC. J is TRBJ2-5 and V is TRBV5-5, with unresolved D. V was trimmed by 6 bases and J by 1 base, leaving 13 bases between them. CDR1 is SGHKS and CDR2 is YYEKEE in the germline V gene (reference sequence). This CDR3 has 14 amino acids.

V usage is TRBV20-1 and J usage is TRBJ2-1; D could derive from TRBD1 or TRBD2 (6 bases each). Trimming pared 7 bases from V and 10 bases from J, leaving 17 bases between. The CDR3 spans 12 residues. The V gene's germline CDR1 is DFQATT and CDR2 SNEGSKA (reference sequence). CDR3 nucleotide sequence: TGCAGTGGTGGGGGGCGCTTGGGGGAGCAGTTCTTC. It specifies CSGGGRLGEQFF.

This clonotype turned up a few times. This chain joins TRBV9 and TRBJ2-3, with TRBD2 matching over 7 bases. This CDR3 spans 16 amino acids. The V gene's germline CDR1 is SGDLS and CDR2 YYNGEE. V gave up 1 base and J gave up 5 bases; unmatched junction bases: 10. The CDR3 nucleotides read TGTGCCAGCAGCGTAAGGAGCGGGACGACCGGAGATACGCAGTATTTT. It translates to CASSVRSGTTGDTQYF.

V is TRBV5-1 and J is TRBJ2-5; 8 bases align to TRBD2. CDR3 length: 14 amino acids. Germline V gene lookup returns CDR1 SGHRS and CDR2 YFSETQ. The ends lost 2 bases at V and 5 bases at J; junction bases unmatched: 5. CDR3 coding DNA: TGCGCCAGCAGCTTCCGGACTAGCCGGGAGACCCAGTACTTC. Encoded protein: CASSFRTSRETQYF.

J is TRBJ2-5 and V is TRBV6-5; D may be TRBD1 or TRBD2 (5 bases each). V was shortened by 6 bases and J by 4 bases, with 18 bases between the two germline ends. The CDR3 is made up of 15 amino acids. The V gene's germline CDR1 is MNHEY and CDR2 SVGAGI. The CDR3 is CASRYGAGLGETQYF. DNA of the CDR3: TGTGCCAGCAGATACGGGGCAGGGCTTGGAGAGACCCAGTACTTC.

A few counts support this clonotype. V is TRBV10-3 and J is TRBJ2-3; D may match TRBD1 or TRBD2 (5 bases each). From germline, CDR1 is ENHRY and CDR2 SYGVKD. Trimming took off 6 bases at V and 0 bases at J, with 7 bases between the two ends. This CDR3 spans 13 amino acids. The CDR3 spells CAISRDSTDTQYF. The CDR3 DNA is TGTGCCATCAGCCGGGACAGCACAGATACGCAGTATTTT.

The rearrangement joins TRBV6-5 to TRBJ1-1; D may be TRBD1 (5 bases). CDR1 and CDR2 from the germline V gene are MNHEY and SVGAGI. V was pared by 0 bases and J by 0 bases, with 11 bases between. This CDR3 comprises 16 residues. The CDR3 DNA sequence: TGTGCCAGCAGTTACTCCTGGGGACTGATGAACACTGAAGCTTTCTTT. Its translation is CASSYSWGLMNTEAFF.

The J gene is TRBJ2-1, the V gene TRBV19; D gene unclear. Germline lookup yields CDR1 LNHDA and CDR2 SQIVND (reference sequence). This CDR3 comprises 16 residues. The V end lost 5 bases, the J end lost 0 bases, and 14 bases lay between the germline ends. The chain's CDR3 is CASSHPAMSSYNEQFF. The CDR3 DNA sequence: TGTGCCAGTAGTCACCCGGCCATGAGCTCCTACAATGAGCAGTTCTTC.